Below, one TCR beta chain is given with its context. Its antigen is not known. This sample was included in a study of T cell responses to AZD1222 COVID-19 vaccine. Study-wide results and limits: Mapped onto spike, vaccine-associated CD4 TCRs spanned it and were dominant at 160-218 and 743-854. Most donors were white British, females outnumbered males, and clonal diversity was possibly underestimated. Spike-specific TCR breadth and depth went up after people got two AZD1222 doses.

Sequencing was performed with immunoSEQ multiplex PCR; in TCRdb, only in-frame clones are kept and a portion is missing. Of approximately 110,000 clones in the sample, about 91% were seen once. The TCR originated in an adult in good health. This material consisted of peripheral blood, taken on day 0 of AZD1222 vaccination.

The CDR3 spells CASSRTVGYGYTF. In DNA, the CDR3 is TGTGCCAGCAGCCGCACGGTGGGGTATGGCTACACCTTC. V is TRBV9 and J is TRBJ1-2, with D hard to call. CDR1 is SGDLS and CDR2 is YYNGEE in the germline V gene. The CDR3 is 13 amino acids. V gave up 4 bases and J gave up 5 bases, with 12 bases separating them.